Presented here are 21 T cell receptor beta chains from one specimen sequenced in a study of tumor-infiltrating lymphocytes in primary liver carcinoma. The authors made TCR beta cDNA from roughly 480 ng total RNA with a constant-region primer. Three rounds of nested multiplex PCR with slightly modified ARM-PCR produced TCR beta libraries. The two initial PCR rounds, roughly 9 cycles each, used TRBV1-TRBV30 forward and C-beta reverse primers. TCRdb reanalysed the multiplex PCR reads using MiXCR and keeps one entry per CDR3 protein. This sample carries 50,000 to 70,000 distinct CDR3 sequences, around 64% of them seen once, and the ten largest clones take approximately 54%. The tissue used was unsorted bulk material of roughly 17-31 mg. RNA and DNA were co-extracted from it with the AllPrep DNA/RNA mini kit. Input material: liver tumor tissue from sampling region 2. Subset specified: tumor region T2, inferior pole. The receptors here all came from a middle-aged man with primary liver carcinoma and hepatitis B virus infection.

This clonotype was seen ten or more times. The gene calls are TRBV29-1 and TRBJ2-7; D possibly corresponds to TRBD1 (6 bases). The CDR3 consists of 14 residues. The germline V and J ends were trimmed by 4 bases and 2 bases, with 15 bases remaining between them. Germline lookup yields CDR1 SQVTM and CDR2 ANQGSEA. CDR3 nucleotide sequence: TGCAGCGTTGGGGGGCAGGCCGGGCCCTACGAGCAGTACTTC. Translation: CSVGGQAGPYEQYF.

Points on this clonotype: The junction does not match germline at one end; this may be a read error. CDR3 sequence: CASTKAPGGTNEELFF. CDR3 in DNA: TGTGCCAGCACCAAGGCCCCAGGAGGAACAAATGAAGAACTGTTTTTT. The V call is TRBV11-2, the J call TRBJ1-4; D gene ambiguous. The germline V gene has CDR1 SGHAT and CDR2 FQNNGV. CDR3 length equals 16 residues.

About this clonotype: The junction departs from germline at one end; a sequencing error may be responsible. The CDR3 region is CATIRDQGALNQPQHF. CDR3 nucleotides: TGTGCCACCATCAGAGACCAGGGGGCCCTTAATCAGCCCCAGCATTTT. The V and J genes are TRBV15 and TRBJ1-5; 8 bases map to TRBD1. The CDR3 is made up of 16 amino acids. Looked up from germline, CDR1 is LNHNV and CDR2 is YYDKDF (reference sequence).

Points on this clonotype: The conserved closing phenylalanine or tryptophan is absent in this CDR3, likely reflecting a read error. The V gene is TRBV29-1, the J gene TRBJ2-5; 11 bases align to TRBD1. CDR3 length: 15 amino acids. Per germline, CDR1 SQVTM and CDR2 ANQGSEA. The CDR3 sequence: CSVEMDRGRGETQYS. For the CDR3, the DNA is TGCAGTGTTGAAATGGACAGGGGGCGGGGTGAGACCCAGTACTCC.

The J gene is TRBJ2-3, the V gene TRBV6-2 or TRBV6-3, with 11 bases matching TRBD2. V lost 9 bases to trimming and J lost 4 bases; unmatched junction nucleotides: 18. The CDR3 totals 18 residues. CDR1 is MNHEY and CDR2 is SVGEGT in the germline V gene. The CDR3 sequence is CASSFLQLAGAGADTQYF. The CDR3 DNA reads as TGTGCCAGTAGCTTCCTCCAACTAGCGGGAGCGGGGGCAGATACGCAGTATTTT.

This clonotype was seen only a few times. The J gene is TRBJ2-1, the V gene TRBV29-1; 11 nucleotides match TRBD1. Per germline, CDR1 SQVTM and CDR2 ANQGSEA. The CDR3 has 14 residues. Trimming at V came to 8 bases and at J to 8 bases, leaving 11 bases not matched to a gene. The CDR3 loop reads CSRLPGQGVDEQFF. DNA for the CDR3: TGCAGCCGATTGCCGGGACAGGGGGTGGATGAGCAGTTCTTC.

Points on this clonotype: A much larger clone lies one base from this, so it may be a read error. This sequence joins TRBV28 and TRBJ2-1, with TRBD2 matching over 8 bases. The CDR3 loop spans 15 amino acids. Germline assignment: CDR1 MDHEN and CDR2 SYDVKM. The CDR3 nucleotides read TGTACCAGCAGTTTATCGGGACTAGACTACAATGAGCAGTTCTTC. This sequence encodes CTSSLSGLDYNEQFF.

On this clonotype: Sequence at one end of the junction differs from germline and may be a read error. The J gene is TRBJ2-3, the V gene TRBV4-1; D call uncertain. CDR1 is MGHRA and CDR2 is YSYEKL in the germline V gene. The CDR3 is made up of 18 amino acids. The CDR3 bases are TGCGCCTGCAGCCAGACCATTGCCGTAGCTGGAGTCACCGATACGCAGTATTTT. Its protein is CACSQTIAVAGVTDTQYF.

This clonotype was recorded a few times. The chain carries TRBV11-2 and TRBJ2-6; D possibly matches TRBD1 or TRBD2 (5 bases each). Germline assignment: CDR1 SGHAT and CDR2 FQNNGV. The CDR3 has 19 residues. With 5 bases removed from V and 4 bases from J, the gap between germline ends came to 24 bases. The CDR3 DNA is TGTGCCAGCAGCCAGTTTGGCTCTTCTCGTGGGGACGGGGCCAACGTCCTGACTTTC. Translating gives CASSQFGSSRGDGANVLTF.

This clonotype was seen a single time. One end of the junction is discordant with germline, which a read error may explain. The chain uses TRBV6-6 and TRBJ2-7; the D gene could be TRBD1 or TRBD2 (6 bases each). Germline-derived CDR1 and CDR2 are MNHNY and SVGAGI (reference sequence). This CDR3 is built from 15 residues. CDR3 region: CTSSLPPTGAAEQYF. CDR3 DNA sequence: TGTACCAGCAGTCTCCCCCCGACGGGGGCGGCCGAGCAGTACTTC.

Details on this clonotype: A much larger clone is a single base away; this may be a read error. The gene calls are TRBV6-2 or TRBV6-3 and TRBJ1-5; weak D call: TRBD1 (5 bases). Germline CDR1 is MNHEY and CDR2 is SVGEGT. CDR3 length equals 13 residues. Trimming cost V 2 bases and J 5 bases, with 7 bases left between them. The CDR3 coding sequence is TGTGCCAGCAGTTACGACAGATATCAGCCCCAGCATTTT. The encoded protein is CASSYDRYQPQHF.

On this clonotype itself: The CDR3 ends on some other residue instead of the conserved phenylalanine or tryptophan, so this is likely a read error. The DNA is left out, because the CDR3 cannot be placed on it with certainty; the CDR3 is given as TCRdb lists it. The chain uses TRBV4-3 and TRBJ2-2. CDR1 LGHNA and CDR2 YSLEER come from the germline V gene. The length of the CDR3 is 16 amino acids, counting both ends. This CDR3 is CASSQNPEGNPGELFH.

In regard to this clonotype: Its ends do not fully match the called genes, so a read error is possible. V and J are TRBV11-1 and TRBJ2-2; TRBD2 aligns across 8 bases. Germline values: CDR1 SGHAT, CDR2 FQDESV (reference sequence). The CDR3 has 15 amino acids. The CDR3 loop reads CASSSTSGNTGEMFF. The CDR3 DNA follows: TGTGCCAGCAGCTCAACTAGCGGAAACACCGGGGAGATGTTTTTT.

With respect to this clonotype: One junction end disagrees with the germline gene, perhaps due to a read error. The chain combines TRBV6-5 with TRBJ2-7; D is unclear. The CDR3 runs to 15 residues. Germline V gives CDR1 MNHEY, CDR2 SVGAGI. The CDR3: CASSYSSVTGYEQYF. The CDR3 bases are TGTGCCAGCAGTTACTCCAGTGTAACTGGCTACGAACAGTACTTC.

The V and J genes are TRBV12-3 or TRBV12-4 and TRBJ1-5; no clear D gene. Trimming cost V 4 bases and J 4 bases, with 14 bases left between them. The CDR3 loop spans 15 amino acids. The CDR3 DNA reads TGTGCCAGCAGTTCTGGGCTAGGAAGTAATCAGCCCCAGCATTTT. Its protein product is CASSSGLGSNQPQHF.

The V call is TRBV20-1, the J call TRBJ2-3; 8 bases fit TRBD1. The CDR3 spans 14 residues. The V gene's germline CDR1 is DFQATT and CDR2 SNEGSKA (reference sequence). V trimming: 5 bases; J trimming: 2 bases; junction bases outside the gene matches: 6. CDR3 loop: CSAPRTGNTDTQYF. For the CDR3, the DNA is TGCAGTGCTCCCCGGACAGGGAACACAGATACGCAGTATTTT.

In regard to this clonotype: Sequence at one end of the junction differs from germline and may be a read error. The V gene is TRBV5-4, the J gene TRBJ1-1; D uncertain. Germline CDR1 SGHNT, CDR2 YYREEE (reference sequence). This CDR3 spans 15 amino acids. CDR3 sequence reads: CASSLTESKNTEAIF. DNA of the CDR3: TGTGCCAGCAGCTTGACAGAGTCGAAGAACACTGAAGCTATCTTT.

This chain links TRBV11-2 with TRBJ2-3; D is possibly TRBD1 (5 bases). Trimming took 1 base from V and 5 from J, leaving 16 bases between them. This CDR3 contains 16 residues. Per the germline V gene, CDR1 is SGHAT and CDR2 is FQNNGV. CDR3 nucleotides: TGTGCCAGCAGCTTAGTTTCAGCAGGGCTCGGAGATACGCAGTATTTT. It specifies CASSLVSAGLGDTQYF. The entire variable domain, with the rest obtained from reference TRBV11-2 and TRBJ2-3, is as follows: EAGVAQSPRYKIIEKRQSVAFWCNPISGHATLYWYQQILGQGPKLLIQFQNNGVVDDSQLPKDRFSAERLKGVDSTLKIQPAKLEDSAVYLCASSLVSAGLGDTQYFGPGTRLTVL.

The chain combines TRBV11-3 with TRBJ2-5, with 14 bases matching TRBD2. This CDR3 is built from 16 residues. Germline CDR1 SGHNT, CDR2 YENEEA. The CDR3 region is CVSSTGTSGSGETQYF. The CDR3 DNA follows: TGTGTCAGTAGCACAGGGACTAGCGGGAGCGGTGAGACCCAGTACTTC. The full variable domain, with the rest looked up from reference TRBV11-3 and TRBJ2-5, is EAGVVQSPRYKIIEKKQPVAFWCNPISGHNTLYWYLQNLGQGPELLIRYENEEAVDDSQLPKDRFSAERLKGVDSTLKIQPAELGDSAVYLCVSSTGTSGSGETQYFGPGTRLLVL.

Worth noting for this clonotype: A junction end diverges from the germline sequence, so it may reflect a read error. The V gene is TRBV29-1, the J gene TRBJ2-1, with D unclear. This CDR3 is built from 16 residues. CDR1 is SQVTM and CDR2 is ANQGSEA in the germline V gene. CDR3 DNA: TGCAGCCTTGAAGATCCAGATCGGAGCTCCTACAATGAGCAATTCTTC. Its translation is CSLEDPDRSSYNEQFF.

A note on this clonotype: The junction departs from germline at one end; a sequencing error may be responsible. The chain is built from TRBV12-3 or TRBV12-4 and TRBJ2-1; D unclear. The CDR3 sequence is 16 residues long. The CDR3 loop is CASSSTAGNLYKEQSF. In DNA, the CDR3 is TGTGCCAGCAGCAGCACCGCTGGAAACCTTTACAAAGAGCAGTCCTTC.